A single sample is the source of the 5 T cell receptor beta chains below, sequenced in a study of blood T cell repertoires in COVID-19. Using immunoSEQ multiplex PCR, the repertoire was profiled, and TCRdb retains in-frame clones only, with some absent. The sample lists some 240,000 clones, roughly 84% occurring once. The sample taken for sequencing was PBMCs or T cells enriched from blood (not recorded which). Receptors were obtained from a man aged 50 to 60 who had recovered from COVID-19.

The chain has TRBV19 and TRBJ1-1; 8 bases align to TRBD1. V was pared by 10 bases and J by 4 bases, with 8 bases of the junction left unmatched. The CDR3 extends over 13 amino acids. Looked up from germline, CDR1 is LNHDA and CDR2 is SQIVND (reference sequence). The CDR3 spells CATRTGQGTEAFF. CDR3 sequence (DNA): TGTGCCACCCGGACAGGGCAGGGCACTGAAGCTTTCTTT.

V usage is TRBV27 and J usage is TRBJ2-2; perhaps TRBD1 as D (6 bases). The V gene lost 7 bases and the J gene lost 1 base, with 16 bases spanning the gap. Looked up from germline, CDR1 is MNHEY and CDR2 is SMNVEV (reference sequence). The CDR3 runs 16 residues. The CDR3 loop is CASNTQGRGNTGELFF. The CDR3 DNA follows: TGTGCCAGCAATACCCAAGGCAGGGGGAACACCGGGGAGCTGTTTTTT.

The chain joins TRBV30 to TRBJ2-1, with D possibly TRBD2 on 5 matching bases. This CDR3 spans 14 amino acids. V shed 5 bases and J shed 1 base, with 12 bases lying between them. Per germline, CDR1 GTSNPN and CDR2 SVGIG (reference sequence). The CDR3 spells CAWGSVGSYNEQFF. The DNA of the CDR3 is TGTGCCTGGGGGAGCGTTGGGTCCTACAATGAGCAGTTCTTC. Complete variable domain (other parts from reference TRBV30 and TRBJ2-1): SQTIHQWPATLVQPVGSPLSLECTVEGTSNPNLYWYRQAAGRGLQLLFYSVGIGQISSEVPQNLSASRPQDRQFILSSKKLLLSDSGFYLCAWGSVGSYNEQFFGPGTRLTVL.

CDR3 loop: CASSERWGSDTQYF. Written as DNA, the CDR3 is TGTGCCAGCAGCGAACGATGGGGCTCAGATACGCAGTATTTT. The chain combines TRBV9 with TRBJ2-3, with D perhaps TRBD1 (5 bases). The germline CDR1 and CDR2 sequences are SGDLS and YYNGEE. V was shortened by 3 bases and J by 4 bases, with 12 bases between the two germline ends. This CDR3 spans 14 amino acids.

This rearrangement joins TRBV13 to TRBJ2-5; TRBD1 matches at 8 bases. Per germline, CDR1 PRHDT and CDR2 FYEKMQ (reference sequence). This CDR3 region has 16 residues. V trimming: 0 bases; J trimming: 5 bases; junction bases outside the gene matches: 8. The CDR3 DNA sequence: TGTGCCAGCAGCTTAGGCTTAACAGGGGGGTATGAGACCCAGTACTTC. Amino acid sequence: CASSLGLTGGYETQYF.